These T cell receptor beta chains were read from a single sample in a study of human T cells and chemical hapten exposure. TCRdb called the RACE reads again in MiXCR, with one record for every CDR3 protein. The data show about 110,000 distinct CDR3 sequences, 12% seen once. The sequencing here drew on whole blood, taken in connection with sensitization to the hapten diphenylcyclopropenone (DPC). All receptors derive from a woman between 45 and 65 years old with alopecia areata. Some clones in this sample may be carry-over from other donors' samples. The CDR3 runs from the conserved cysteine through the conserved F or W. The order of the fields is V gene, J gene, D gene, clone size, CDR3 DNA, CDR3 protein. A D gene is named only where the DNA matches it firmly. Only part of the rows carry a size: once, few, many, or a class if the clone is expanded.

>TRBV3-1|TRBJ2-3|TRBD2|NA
TGTGCCAGGAGCCAAGGGGGGCGACTAGCGAGCACAGATACGCAGTATTTT
CARSQGGRLASTDTQYF
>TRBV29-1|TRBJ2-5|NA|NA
TGCAGCGTTGTCGCCTCTGGGGAGACCCAGTACTTC
CSVVASGETQYF
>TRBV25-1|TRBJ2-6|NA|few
TGTGCCAGCAGTGAAGGGGGGGCAGCAGGGGCCAACGTCCTGACTTTC
CASSEGGAAGANVLTF
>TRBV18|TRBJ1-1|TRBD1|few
TGTGCCAGCTCACCCGGGACAGGGGCCGCTGAAGCTTTCTTT
CASSPGTGAAEAFF
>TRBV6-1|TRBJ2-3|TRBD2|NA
TGTGCCAGCAGTCCAAGTGGAGGACTAGTAACCACAGATACGCAGTATTTT
CASSPSGGLVTTDTQYF
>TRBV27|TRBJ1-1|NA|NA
TGTGCCAGCGCCCAGGCGGGGCCTGGCACTGAAGCTTTCTTT
CASAQAGPGTEAFF
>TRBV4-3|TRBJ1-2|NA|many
TGCGCCAGCAGCCAAGAAAGGGGAGGAAGAGGGCGAGGCTACACCTTC
CASSQERGGRGRGYTF
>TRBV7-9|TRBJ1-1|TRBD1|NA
TGTGCCAGCAGCTTAGGGGGACAGGGGTCGAACACTGAAGCTTTCTTT
CASSLGGQGSNTEAFF
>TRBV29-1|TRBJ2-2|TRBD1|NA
TGCAGCGTTAGGACAGGCGCCGGGGAGCTGTTTTTT
CSVRTGAGELFF
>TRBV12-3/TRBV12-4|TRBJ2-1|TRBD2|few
TGTGCCAGCAGTTTGGGGCTAGCGGGCAATGAGCAGTTCTTC
CASSLGLAGNEQFF
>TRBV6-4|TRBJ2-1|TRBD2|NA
TGTGCCAGCAGTGAGGGGGGGGATTCGGATGAGCAGTTCTTC
CASSEGGDSDEQFF
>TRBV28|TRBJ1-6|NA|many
TGTGCCAGCAGCGAAAGGGGATTCCGATCACCCCTCCACTTT
CASSERGFRSPLHF
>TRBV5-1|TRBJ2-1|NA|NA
TGCGCCAGCAGCTTGGCCGCGTTGGGCAATGAGCAGTTCTTC
CASSLAALGNEQFF
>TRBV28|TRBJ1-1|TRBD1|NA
TGTGCCAGCAGTCCTCGGACAGGGAGGGCTTTCTTT
CASSPRTGRAFF
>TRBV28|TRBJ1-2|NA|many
TGTGCCAGCAGCGTGGACAAGGATTTGCTTAACTATGGCTACACCTTC
CASSVDKDLLNYGYTF
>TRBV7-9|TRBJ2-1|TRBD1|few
TGTGCCAGCAGCTCGTGGGCCGGGACAGTAGCATTGAATGAGCAGTTCTTC
CASSSWAGTVALNEQFF
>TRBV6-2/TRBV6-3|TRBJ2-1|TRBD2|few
TGTGCCAGCAGCCTTACTAGCGGGGGGCACGTTCGGAATGAGCAGTTCTTC
CASSLTSGGHVRNEQFF
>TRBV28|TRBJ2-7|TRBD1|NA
TGTGCCAGCACCAACTCGGACAGGGGCCTCTACGAGCAGTACTTC
CASTNSDRGLYEQYF
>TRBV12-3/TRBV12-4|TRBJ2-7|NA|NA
TGTGCCAGCAGTTTTGTTGGGGGACACGAGCAGTACTTC
CASSFVGGHEQYF
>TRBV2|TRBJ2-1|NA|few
TGTGCCAGCAGTGCTTTAAATGAGCAGTTCTTC
CASSALNEQFF